This T cell receptor beta chain stems from a study of naive and memory T cell subsets. General study results and limits: A few larger clonotypes appeared in naive repertoires, especially CD8, possibly memory cells re-expressing CD45RA. Gini index rose across naive, CM, EM and EMRA in CD4 and CD8. Activation and differentiation may alter RNA-based TCR counts.

V lost 5 bases and J lost 2; bases outside the gene matches: 9. The length of the CDR3 is 17 residues. Germline CDR1 SEHNR, CDR2 FQNEAQ (reference sequence). Concerning this clonotype itself: Its antigen is still unknown.

Sequential positive selection took CD4 T cells first, then CD8 T cells. Two oligonucleotides, mixed equimolar, formed the beta constant-region primer covering TRBC1 and TRBC2. The ligated cDNA underwent four PCR rounds using SP2 and nested alpha and beta constant-region primers. TCRdb recomputed calls from the UMI-ligation and nested PCR reads with MiXCR, one row per CDR3 protein. Among fewer than 150,000 distinct CDR3 sequences listed, about 20% were seen once. The TCR comes from a human donor in good health. V and J are TRBV7-9 and TRBJ2-1; 10 positions match TRBD2. The specimen was naive CD8+ T cells from blood. In DNA form, the CDR3 reads TGTGCCAGCAGCCGGCCTGGAGCGGGAGGGCCCTACAATGAGCAGTTCTTC. Residues: CASSRPGAGGPYNEQFF. The full variable domain, its missing parts supplied by reference TRBV7-9 and TRBJ2-1, is DTGVSQNPRHKITKRGQNVTFRCDPISEHNRLYWYRQTLGQGPEFLTYFQNEAQLEKSRLLSDRFSAERPKGSFSTLEIQRTEQGDSAMYLCASSRPGAGGPYNEQFFGPGTRLTVL.